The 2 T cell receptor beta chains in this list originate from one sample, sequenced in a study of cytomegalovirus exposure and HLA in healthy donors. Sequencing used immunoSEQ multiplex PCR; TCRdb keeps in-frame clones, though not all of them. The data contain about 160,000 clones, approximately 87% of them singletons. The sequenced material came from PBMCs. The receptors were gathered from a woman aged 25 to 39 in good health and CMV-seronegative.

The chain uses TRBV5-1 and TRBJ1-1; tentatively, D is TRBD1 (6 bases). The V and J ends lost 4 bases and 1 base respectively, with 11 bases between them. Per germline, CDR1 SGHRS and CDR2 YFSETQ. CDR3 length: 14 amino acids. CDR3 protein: CASSTTTGNTEAFF. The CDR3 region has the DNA TGCGCCAGCAGCACGACGACAGGGAACACTGAAGCTTTCTTT.

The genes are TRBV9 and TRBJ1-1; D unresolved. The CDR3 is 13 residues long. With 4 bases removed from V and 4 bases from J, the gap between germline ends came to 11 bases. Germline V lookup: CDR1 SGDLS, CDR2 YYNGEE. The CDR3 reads CASSPLAPTEAFF. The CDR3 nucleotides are TGTGCCAGCAGCCCCCTGGCCCCCACTGAAGCTTTCTTT. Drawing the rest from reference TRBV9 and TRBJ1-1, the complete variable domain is DSGVTQTPKHLITATGQRVTLRCSPRSGDLSVYWYQQSLDQGLQFLIQYYNGEERAKGNILERFSAQQFPDLHSELNLSSLELGDSALYFCASSPLAPTEAFFGQGTRLTVV.